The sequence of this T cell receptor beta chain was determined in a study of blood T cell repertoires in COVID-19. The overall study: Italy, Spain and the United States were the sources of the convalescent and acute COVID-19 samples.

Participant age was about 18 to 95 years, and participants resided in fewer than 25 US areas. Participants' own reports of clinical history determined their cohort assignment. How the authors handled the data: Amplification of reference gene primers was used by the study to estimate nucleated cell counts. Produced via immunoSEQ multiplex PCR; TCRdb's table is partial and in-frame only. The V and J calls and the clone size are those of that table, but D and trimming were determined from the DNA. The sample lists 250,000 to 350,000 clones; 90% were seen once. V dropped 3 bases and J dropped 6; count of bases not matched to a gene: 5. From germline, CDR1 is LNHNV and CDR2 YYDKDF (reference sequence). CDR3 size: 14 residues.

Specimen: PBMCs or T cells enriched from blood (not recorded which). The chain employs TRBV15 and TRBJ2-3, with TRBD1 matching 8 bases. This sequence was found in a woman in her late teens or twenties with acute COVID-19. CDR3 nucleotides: TGTGCCACCAGCAGCTGGACAGGGCGGGATACGCAGTATTTT. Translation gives CATSSWTGRDTQYF.